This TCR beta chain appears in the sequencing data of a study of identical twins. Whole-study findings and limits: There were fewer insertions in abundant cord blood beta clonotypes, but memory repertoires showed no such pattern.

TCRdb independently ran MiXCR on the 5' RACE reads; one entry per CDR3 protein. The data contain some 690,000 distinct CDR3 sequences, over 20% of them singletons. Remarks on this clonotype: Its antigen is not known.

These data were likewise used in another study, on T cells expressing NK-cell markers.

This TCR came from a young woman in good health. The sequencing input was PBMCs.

The CDR3 DNA reads as TGTGCCAGCAGCTTAGGCCCCCCAGCCTACGAGCAGTACTTC. Its translation: CASSLGPPAYEQYF. The chain uses TRBV7-9 and TRBJ2-7; D is ambiguous. The CDR3 is made up of 14 amino acids. Trimming left V 1 base short and J 2 bases short, with 9 bases between. CDR1 is SEHNR and CDR2 is FQNEAQ in the germline V gene (reference sequence).